This T cell receptor (beta chain) was profiled in a study of cytomegalovirus exposure and HLA in healthy donors. Study details: The 120 validation repertoires were produced on the same platform as the roughly 700 repertoires of the first cohort. This was reported in a later analysis. Overall study findings and caveats: It was confirmed in vitro that a few of the CMV-associated chains were specific for CMV antigens.

Produced via immunoSEQ multiplex PCR; TCRdb's table is partial and in-frame only. The repertoire has more than 65,000 clones, 93% of them found once; the top ten carry approximately 0.7%. From germline, CDR1 is MDHEN and CDR2 SYDVKM. The ends were cut back, 6 bases at V and 2 bases at J, with 8 bases in the middle. This CDR3 region has 12 residues. As concerns this clone: Its antigen is undetermined.

The sequence was obtained from a man aged 18 to 35 in good health and CMV-seronegative. This chain connects TRBV28 to TRBJ2-7, with no clear D. The specimen was PBMCs. This CDR3 reads CASRLRAYEQYF. CDR3 sequence (DNA): TGTGCCAGCAGGTTAAGAGCCTACGAGCAGTACTTC.